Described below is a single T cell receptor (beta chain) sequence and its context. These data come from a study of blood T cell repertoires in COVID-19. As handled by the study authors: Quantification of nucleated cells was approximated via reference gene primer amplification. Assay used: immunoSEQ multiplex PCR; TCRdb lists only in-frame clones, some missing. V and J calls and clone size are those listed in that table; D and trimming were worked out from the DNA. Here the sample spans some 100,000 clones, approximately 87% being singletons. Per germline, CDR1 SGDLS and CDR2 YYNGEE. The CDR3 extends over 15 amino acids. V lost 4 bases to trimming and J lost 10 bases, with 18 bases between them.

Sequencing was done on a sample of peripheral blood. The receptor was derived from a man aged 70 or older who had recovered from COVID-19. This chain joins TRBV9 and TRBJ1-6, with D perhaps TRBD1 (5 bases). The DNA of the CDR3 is TGTGCCAGCAGCCCGGGTTGGCAGGGCGGCTCACCCCTCCACTTT. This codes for CASSPGWQGGSPLHF. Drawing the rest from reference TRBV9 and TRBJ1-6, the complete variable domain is DSGVTQTPKHLITATGQRVTLRCSPRSGDLSVYWYQQSLDQGLQFLIQYYNGEERAKGNILERFSAQQFPDLHSELNLSSLELGDSALYFCASSPGWQGGSPLHFGNGTRLTVT.